This note documents a single TCR beta chain sequence. Using immunoSEQ multiplex PCR, the repertoire was profiled, and TCRdb retains in-frame clones only, with some absent. The table records 350,000 to 500,000 clones, 75% to 95% of them present only once. From germline, CDR1 is MNHEY and CDR2 SVGAGI. There are 13 residues in the CDR3. V was cut by 6 bases and J by 6 bases, with 15 bases left in between. The treatment denotes: 15 to 20 received Ad26.COV2.S at low or high dose, single or two shots; about 5 received placebo; per-sample allocation not given. The samples were gathered on day 63 after the first injection of vaccine or placebo. This record comes from a study of Ad26.COV2.S vaccination and SARS-CoV-2 variants.

The TCR was taken from a person between 18 and 65 years old who received the Ad26.COV2.S COVID-19 vaccine or a placebo. V usage is TRBV6-5 and J usage is TRBJ2-7, with a tentative D call TRBD1 (6 bases). The sequencing used peripheral blood, collected in a trial of Ad26.COV2.S vaccine versus placebo. CDR3 protein: CASSTGTPIEQYF. As DNA, the CDR3 is TGTGCCAGCAGCACCGGGACACCCATCGAGCAGTACTTC.